The rows below give T cell receptor beta chains drawn from one sample of a study of shared clonotypes between healthy human individuals. Method: immunoSEQ multiplex PCR; TCRdb's copy keeps in-frame clones and lacks some. The data show 1,400,000 or so clones, 98% seen once. The sample consisted of naive CD4+ T cells sorted from blood. These receptors all come from a man younger than 45 in good health. The CDR3 runs from the conserved cysteine through the conserved F or W. A D gene is named only where the DNA matches it firmly. Only some rows state a clone size, as once, few, many or a class for expanded clones.

TRBJ2-7 | . | TRBV6-6 | . | TGTGCCAGCAGTTACCCCACACAGGGAAGGTTATACGAGCAGTACTTC | CASSYPTQGRLYEQYF
TRBJ2-7 | . | TRBV5-1 | TRBD2 | TGCGCCAGCAGCCCTAGCGGGATAGAAACCTACGAGCAGTACTTC | CASSPSGIETYEQYF
TRBJ1-4 | . | TRBV13 | TRBD1 | TGTGCCAGCAGCACGAGGACAGGGGCGAATGAAAAACTGTTTTTT | CASSTRTGANEKLFF
TRBJ2-2 | once | TRBV7-9 | . | TGTGCCAGCAGCTTACGTGGGGGTACCGGGGAGCTGTTTTTT | CASSLRGGTGELFF
TRBJ1-1 | once | TRBV7-6 | . | TGTGCCAGCAGCTCCCCCCCCGTTGGGAACACTGAAGCTTTCTTT | CASSSPPVGNTEAFF
TRBJ2-1 | . | TRBV10-3 | . | TGTGCCATCAGTGAGTCTAGCCAAGGGCCGGAGCAGTTCTTC | CAISESSQGPEQFF
TRBJ2-2 | . | TRBV9 | . | TGTGCCAGCAGCGTACTGGCGACGAACACCGGGGAGCTGTTTTTT | CASSVLATNTGELFF
TRBJ2-7 | . | TRBV2 | TRBD2 | TGTGCCAGCACCGAGGGACTAGCGGTTTCCTACGAGCAGTACTTC | CASTEGLAVSYEQYF
TRBJ2-3 | . | TRBV18 | . | TGTGCCAGCTCAGATCTCCGGGATTCTAGCACAGATACGCAGTATTTT | CASSDLRDSSTDTQYF
TRBJ2-1 | . | TRBV5-1 | . | TGCGCCAGCAGCCAGGACGGGTTTCAAGGCAATGAGCAGTTCTTC | CASSQDGFQGNEQFF
TRBJ2-3 | . | TRBV5-5 | . | TGTGCCAGCAGCTTGGCCAGGGGTTCTTCCACAGATACGCAGTATTTT | CASSLARGSSTDTQYF
TRBJ1-5 | . | TRBV19 | . | TGTGCCAGTAGTATAGATACACCGGGCCAAACCCAGCATTTT | CASSIDTPGQTQHF
TRBJ2-7 | . | TRBV28 | . | TGTGCCAGCAGGGGGCGAAGGAGCTCCTACGAGCAGTACTTC | CASRGRRSSYEQYF
TRBJ1-1 | . | TRBV7-9 | . | TGTGCCAGCAGGCACAGGGTGGGGAACACTGAAGCTTTCTTT | CASRHRVGNTEAFF
TRBJ2-1 | . | TRBV11-2 | TRBD2 | TGTGCCAGCAGACCCAAATCCCGCGGGAGGACCAGCCCTGGGCAGTTCTTC | CASRPKSRGRTSPGQFF
TRBJ2-7 | . | TRBV4-2 | . | TGTGCCAGCAGCCAAGATGTTGGCGGAGCTGTGATGGACGAGCAGTACTTC | CASSQDVGGAVMDEQYF
TRBJ2-7 | . | TRBV28 | . | TGTGCCAGCAGATCACTACAGGGCCAATTGACCTACGAGCAGTACTTC | CASRSLQGQLTYEQYF
TRBJ1-1 | . | TRBV6-1 | TRBD1 | TGTGCCAGCAGCTGGACAGGAGAAGCTTTCTTT | CASSWTGEAFF
TRBJ1-2 | . | TRBV5-1 | TRBD1 | TGCGCCAGCAGCTTGGAAGGGCACAGGGGCGAAAACTATGGCTACACCTTC | CASSLEGHRGENYGYTF
TRBJ1-1 | . | TRBV30 | . | TGTGCCTGGACTAATACGCGGGAAGCTTTCTTT | CAWTNTREAFF
TRBJ1-1 | . | TRBV27 | . | TGTGCCAGCAGTTTCTTTCTGAACACTGAAGCTTTCTTT | CASSFFLNTEAFF
TRBJ2-7 | . | TRBV21-1 | . | TGTGCCAGCAGGCTACAGGGGCACGAGCAGTACTTC | CASRLQGHEQYF
TRBJ1-4 | . | TRBV19 | TRBD1 | TGTGCCACTAAACCGGGACAGGCTAATGAAAAACTGTTTTTT | CATKPGQANEKLFF
TRBJ2-1 | . | TRBV29-1 | TRBD1 | TGCAGCGTCGACAGGGGGCGCCTAAATGAGCAGTTCTTC | CSVDRGRLNEQFF
TRBJ2-2 | . | TRBV9 | . | TGTGCCAGCAGCGTAGCAACGGGCGCGAACACCGGGGAGCTGTTTTTT | CASSVATGANTGELFF
TRBJ2-1 | . | TRBV28 | TRBD2 | TGTGCCAGCAGACCTACTAGCGGGCCACACAATGAGCAGTTCTTC | CASRPTSGPHNEQFF
TRBJ2-1 | . | TRBV5-1 | . | TGCGCCAGCAGCTTGTCCCCAGGGGGGCTCAATGAGCAGTTCTTC | CASSLSPGGLNEQFF
TRBJ2-1 | . | TRBV4-2 | . | TGTGCCAGCAGCCAACTCGGTGACCCATACAATGAGCAGTTCTTC | CASSQLGDPYNEQFF
TRBJ2-2 | . | TRBV19 | . | TGTGCCAGTAGTATGTTCGGTAGCGGGAACACCGGGGAGCTGTTTTTT | CASSMFGSGNTGELFF
TRBJ2-2 | . | TRBV5-1 | . | TGCGCCAGCAGCTTCCTCCCGGGGGGCTACCCTAACACCGGGGAGCTGTTTTTT | CASSFLPGGYPNTGELFF
TRBJ2-5 | . | TRBV30 | . | TGTGCCTGGAAAGTGGAGGAGACCCAGTACTTC | CAWKVEETQYF
TRBJ2-5 | . | TRBV19 | . | TGTGCCAGTAGTCCCACAGGGCTGGCGACCCAGTACTTC | CASSPTGLATQYF
TRBJ2-1 | . | TRBV7-2 | . | TGTGCCAGCAGCTTACGGCGGAGCCCCTCCTACAATGAGCAGTTCTTC | CASSLRRSPSYNEQFF
TRBJ2-7 | . | TRBV9 | TRBD1 | TGTGCCAGCAGCATAGGGACAGGGTGGTACGAGCAGTACTTC | CASSIGTGWYEQYF
TRBJ2-1 | . | TRBV5-1 | TRBD1 | TGCGCCAGCAGCCAGGGACAGGGCCACTACAATGAGCAGTTCTTC | CASSQGQGHYNEQFF
TRBJ2-1 | . | TRBV11-3 | . | TGTGCCAGCAGCTTAGGTCGCTCTAGCCGCAACAATGAGCAGTTCTTC | CASSLGRSSRNNEQFF
TRBJ2-5 | . | TRBV15 | TRBD1 | TGTGCCACCAGCAGAGATATCGCCTGGGGGACAGCTCAAGAGACCCAGTACTTC | CATSRDIAWGTAQETQYF
TRBJ2-7 | . | TRBV5-1 | . | TGCGCCAGCAGCTTGGACCTTCGCGAGCAGTACTTC | CASSLDLREQYF
TRBJ2-4 | . | TRBV4-1 | . | TGCGCCAGCAGCTTACGGGGTTTAGCCAAAAACATTCAGTACTTC | CASSLRGLAKNIQYF
TRBJ2-7 | . | TRBV11-2 | . | TGTGCCAGCAGCTATGAGACCGGGACCCAAGCCGCCTACGAGCAGTACTTC | CASSYETGTQAAYEQYF
TRBJ2-2 | . | TRBV4-2 | . | TGTGCCAGCAGCCAAGGAACCGGGGAGCTGTTTTTT | CASSQGTGELFF
TRBJ2-7 | . | TRBV5-1 | . | TGCGCCAGCAGCTTGGAGGGCCAGGGCCCCTACGAGCAGTACTTC | CASSLEGQGPYEQYF
TRBJ2-5 | . | TRBV15 | . | TGTGCCACCAGCAGAGTAGTAGGCAGGACTCCCATCCAAGAGACCCAGTACTTC | CATSRVVGRTPIQETQYF
TRBJ1-4 | . | TRBV9 | TRBD1 | TGTGCCAGCAGCGGGACAGGGAAGCTTAATGAAAAACTGTTTTTT | CASSGTGKLNEKLFF
TRBJ1-4 | . | TRBV10-3 | . | TGTGCCATCAGCCAGGGGAGGGGGAGTGAAAAACTGTTTTTT | CAISQGRGSEKLFF
TRBJ2-2 | . | TRBV7-9 | . | TGTGCCAGCGGAGGGACAGCAAGGAGTACCGGGGAGCTGTTTTTT | CASGGTARSTGELFF
TRBJ2-7 | . | TRBV27 | TRBD1 | TGTGCCAGCAGCTCTAGTCGGGGTCGACAGGGGCTCAACGAGCAGTACTTC | CASSSSRGRQGLNEQYF
TRBJ2-5 | . | TRBV7-3 | . | TGTGCCAGCAGCTACAGGGCATTGGAGACCCAGTACTTC | CASSYRALETQYF
TRBJ2-7 | . | TRBV10-1 | TRBD2 | TGCGCCAGCAGTGCTAGCGGGATATACGAGCAGTACTTC | CASSASGIYEQYF
TRBJ2-5 | once | TRBV5-1 | TRBD2 | TGCGCCAGCAGCCCAGGACTAGCGGGAATTGTGCGAGAGACCCAGTACTTC | CASSPGLAGIVRETQYF
TRBJ1-4 | . | TRBV5-1 | TRBD1 | TGCGCCAGCCGCCGAGGGGACAGGGGCGAAAAACTGTTTTTT | CASRRGDRGEKLFF